The clone carrying this T cell receptor (beta chain) was found many times. The antigen is not known. Only in-frame clones appear in the TCRdb table, and some are missing; sequencing was by immunoSEQ multiplex PCR. This sample has some 14,000 clones and no singletons, with more than 20% in the ten largest. This entry comes from a study of T cells after posttransplantation cyclophosphamide. The study's findings and limits: Later blood repertoires were often dominated by clones from the donor CD8+ memory compartment. TRB overlap between skin or GI tissue T cells and blood was limited.

A marrow graft followed busulfan-fludarabine conditioning, with cyclophosphamide on days +3 and +4. This sequence was found in a female patient aged 40 to 55 who received an allogeneic stem cell transplant from a related donor, was CMV-positive, and had no GVHD. Some T cells may be transferred from the graft donor. The source was PBMCs, collected 1,000 to 1,200 days after allogeneic stem cell transplant with posttransplant cyclophosphamide.

The CDR3 here is CASSQSGMLQGAVTGELFF. The DNA for the CDR3 is TGCGCCAGCAGCCAATCCGGTATGTTACAGGGGGCAGTCACCGGGGAGCTGTTTTTT. This chain uses TRBV4-1 with TRBJ2-2; TRBD1 matches at 9 bases. Germline V CDR1 and CDR2: MGHRA, YSYEKL. V lost 2 bases and J lost 4; bases outside the gene matches: 14. The CDR3 has 19 amino acids.